These 18 T cell receptor beta chains were all obtained from the same sample, sequenced in a study of T cell clonality in common variable immunodeficiency. Libraries were prepared by immunoSEQ multiplex PCR; TCRdb keeps only in-frame clonotypes and omits some of them. The repertoire yields 50,000 or so clones, none seen only once; the top ten contain about 3.4%. Sequencing input: peripheral blood mononuclear cells. All receptors derive from a person between 18 and 70 years old in good health.

This clone was seen many times. The CDR3 end falls 3 residues outside the read, so it is completed with the germline J gene. The chain is built from TRBV6-1 and TRBJ1-5; D gene uncertain. CDR3 length equals 16 residues. Germline CDR1 MNHNS, CDR2 SASEGT. The V and J ends lost 0 bases and 5 bases respectively, with 14 bases between them. The CDR3 bases that were read are TGTGCCAGCAGTGAAGCGCTTACAGCACCATATCAGCCC. It encodes CASSEALTAPYQP. The whole CDR3 protein reads CASSEALTAPYQPQHF.

This clone was recorded at least ten times. The CDR3 extends 3 residues past the end of the read, so its final part is completed from the germline J gene. This rearrangement joins TRBV18 to TRBJ2-5; D is possibly TRBD1 (6 bases). Germline CDR1 KGHSH, CDR2 LQKENI. This CDR3 is 12 amino acids long. The ends were cut back, 5 bases at V and 3 bases at J, with 7 bases in the middle. The CDR3 region is CASSTGKETQYF. CDR3 DNA (partial): TGTGCCAGCTCAACAGGGAAAGAGACC.

In this sample, this clone turned up many times. The CDR3 end falls 3 residues outside the read, so it is completed with the germline J gene. This rearrangement joins TRBV20-1 to TRBJ2-5; TRBD2 agrees at 7 bases. CDR3 length equals 14 residues. The germline gives CDR1 DFQATT, CDR2 SNEGSKA (reference sequence). CDR3 region: CSVGPAGNQETQYF. CDR3 DNA (partial): TGCAGCGTCGGGCCAGCGGGAAACCAAGAGACC.

This clone was picked up many times. Read data end 3 residues before the CDR3 end; the end is taken from the germline J gene. This chain joins TRBV20-1 and TRBJ1-1; a weak D match, TRBD1 (5 bases). Germline loops: CDR1 DFQATT, CDR2 SNEGSKA (reference sequence). The CDR3 has 15 amino acids. The V gene lost 3 bases and the J gene lost 6 bases, with 20 bases spanning the gap. The part of the CDR3 DNA that was read is TGCAGTGCTAGGACACCGGGTCCCGGAGGGGCTGAA. It translates to CSARTPGPGGAE. The CDR3 in full is CSARTPGPGGAEAFF.

This clone was counted many times. With the read ending 3 residues before the CDR3 end, the germline J gene is used to fill in that end. The chain recombines TRBV30 with TRBJ1-6; 8 bases are shared with TRBD1. The trim removed 5 bases at V and 10 bases at J, leaving 4 bases unmatched. Per germline, CDR1 GTSNPN and CDR2 SVGIG (reference sequence). The CDR3 loop spans 12 amino acids. CDR3 bases read: TGTGCCTGGGGACAGGGCAGATCACCC. Translation: CAWGQGRSP. The whole CDR3 is CAWGQGRSPLHF.

There are many counts of this clone. The read terminates 3 residues before the CDR3 end, so the remaining end is supplied by the germline J gene. V usage is TRBV5-1 and J usage is TRBJ2-7, with D uncertain. V lost 2 bases and J lost 1, with 10 bases in between. In germline, CDR1 is SGHRS, CDR2 YFSETQ. This CDR3 contains 14 residues. The CDR3 reads CASSLGQKSYEQYF. CDR3 DNA (partial): TGCGCCAGCAGCTTAGGTCAGAAATCCTACGAG.

Only a few counts were recorded for this clone. The CDR3 end falls 3 residues outside the read, so it is completed with the germline J gene. The rearrangement joins TRBV2 to TRBJ2-3; tentatively, D is TRBD2 (6 bases). This CDR3 contains 16 residues. Germline V gene data show CDR1 as SNHLY and CDR2 as FYNNEI. CDR3 region: CASSIHPGDSAGTQYF. CDR3 DNA, as far as it was read: TGTGCCAGCAGTATCCACCCCGGGGACTCGGCGGGGACG.

As to this clone: Read data end 3 residues before the CDR3 end; the end is taken from the germline J gene. The V gene is TRBV7-2, the J gene TRBJ1-1, with D tentatively TRBD1 (6 bases). The germline V gene has CDR1 SGHTA and CDR2 FQGNSA. The CDR3 has 14 residues. Incomplete CDR3 DNA: TGTGCCAGCAGGCTCGAAACAGGGCGGTTCGAA. As protein: CASRLETGRFE. From start to end, the CDR3 is CASRLETGRFEAFF.

A remark on this clone: The read terminates 3 residues before the CDR3 end, so the remaining end is supplied by the germline J gene. V gene TRBV25-1 combines with J gene TRBJ2-7, with TRBD1 matching over 9 bases. This CDR3 spans 15 amino acids. Germline V gene data show CDR1 as MGHDK and CDR2 as SYGVNS. V shed 6 bases and J 1 base; nucleotides not matched to a gene: 7. The part of the CDR3 DNA that was read is TGTGCCAGCAGCTATGGCGGGACAGGGTCCTACGAG. Translating it yields CASSYGGTGSYE. The full-length CDR3 reads as CASSYGGTGSYEQYF.

As concerns this clone: Read data end 3 residues before the CDR3 end; the end is taken from the germline J gene. This sequence joins TRBV25-1 and TRBJ2-1; 7 bases align to TRBD1. With V trimmed by 10 bases and J by 0 bases, 15 bases remained unmatched. Germline values: CDR1 MGHDK, CDR2 SYGVNS. CDR3 length: 17 residues. CDR3 bases read: TGTGCCACCAATTGCTCGACAGGGTTCGGCTCCTACAATGAG. It yields the protein CATNCSTGFGSYNE. The CDR3 reads in full as CATNCSTGFGSYNEQFF.

This clone was observed at least ten times. The missing CDR3 end, 3 residues past where the read stops, is filled in from the germline J gene. The rearrangement links TRBV28 to TRBJ2-7; tentatively, D is TRBD1 (5 bases). Trimming cost V 4 bases and J 4 bases, with 17 bases left between them. CDR3 length: 15 residues. The V gene's germline CDR1 is MDHEN and CDR2 SYDVKM. CDR3 DNA (partial): TGTGCCAGCAGTTACCCGGCGGACATCGATTACGAG. Its translation is CASSYPADIDYE. The complete CDR3 reads CASSYPADIDYEQYF.

This clone was picked up many times. The sequence runs out 3 residues before the end of the CDR3; the remainder is reconstructed from the germline J gene. This chain uses TRBV19 with TRBJ1-5, with D uncertain. The CDR3 covers 13 residues. The V and J ends lost 3 bases and 2 bases respectively, with 5 bases between them. The germline CDR1 and CDR2 sequences are LNHDA and SQIVND (reference sequence). CDR3 in amino acids: CASSIVGNQPQHF. The part of the CDR3 DNA that was read is TGTGCCAGTAGTATTGTCGGCAATCAGCCC.

This clone was found a few times. The sequence runs out 3 residues before the end of the CDR3; the remainder is reconstructed from the germline J gene. This chain links TRBV2 with TRBJ2-1; 11 bases line up with TRBD2. The CDR3 has 15 residues. Germline loops: CDR1 SNHLY, CDR2 FYNNEI. V shed 10 bases and J 4 bases; nucleotides not matched to a gene: 9. The CDR3 here is CATEVAGGPYNEQFF. The sequenced CDR3 bases are TGTGCCACAGAGGTAGCGGGAGGGCCGTACAATGAG.

This clone was seen more than once but under ten times. The CDR3 end lies 3 residues beyond the end of the read and is filled in from the germline J gene. The genes are TRBV11-3 and TRBJ2-7, with D perhaps TRBD2 (6 bases). The length of the CDR3 is 15 residues. V dropped 0 bases and J dropped 3 bases, with 12 bases sitting between them. Germline V gene sequence: CDR1 SGHNT, CDR2 YENEEA. The DNA read from the CDR3 is TGTGCCAGCAGCTTAGATCAGCTGGGGGGCTACGAG. Translating gives CASSLDQLGGYE. The whole CDR3 reads CASSLDQLGGYEQYF.

A word on this clone: The sequence runs out 3 residues before the end of the CDR3; the remainder is reconstructed from the germline J gene. The chain has TRBV19 and TRBJ1-1, with unresolved D. V was clipped by 0 bases and J by 2 bases, with 10 bases between them. The CDR3 consists of 15 residues. Germline CDR1 reads LNHDA; CDR2 reads SQIVND (reference sequence). CDR3 bases read: TGTGCCAGTAGTATAGATTACTCGCCCAACACTGAA. Residues: CASSIDYSPNTE. The full-length CDR3 reads as CASSIDYSPNTEAFF.

This clone was counted a few times. Read coverage stops 3 residues before the CDR3 terminus; the germline J gene supplies the remainder. V and J are TRBV7-6 and TRBJ1-2; 7 nucleotides align to TRBD1. This CDR3 comprises 15 residues. The germline V gene encodes CDR1 SGHVS and CDR2 FNYEAQ. The CDR3 DNA, read in part, is TGTGCCAGCAGCTTAACCTTACAGGGGACCCACGAC. Amino acid sequence: CASSLTLQGTHD. The whole CDR3 sequence reads CASSLTLQGTHDYTF. The full variable domain, completed using reference TRBV7-6 and TRBJ1-2, is GAGVSQSPRYKVTKRGQDVALRCDPISGHVSLYWYRQALGQGPEFLTYFNYEAQQDKSGLPNDRFSAERPEGSISTLTIQRTEQRDSAMYRCASSLTLQGTHDYTFGSGTRLTVV.

This clone was seen repeatedly, ten times or more. The read finishes 3 residues shy of the CDR3 end, and the germline J gene is used to complete it. The gene calls are TRBV7-2 and TRBJ2-3; TRBD2 agrees at 7 bases. Germline assignment: CDR1 SGHTA and CDR2 FQGNSA. J gave up 2 bases and V 1 base, and 3 bases lay outside the gene matches. The CDR3 loop spans 15 amino acids. The sequenced CDR3 bases are TGTGCCAGCAGCTTAGTACTAGCGAACACAGATACG. Its translation is CASSLVLANTDT. The full CDR3 sequence reads CASSLVLANTDTQYF.

This clone showed up many times. The CDR3 extends 3 residues past the end of the read, so its final part is completed from the germline J gene. The chain joins TRBV20-1 to TRBJ2-2; possibly TRBD1 for D (6 bases). V lost 5 bases, J lost 1 base, and 14 bases lay in between. Per the germline V gene, CDR1 is DFQATT and CDR2 is SNEGSKA (reference sequence). This CDR3 has 15 amino acids. Here the CDR3 reads CSAEGLTGNTGELFF. CDR3 DNA (partial): TGCAGTGCTGAGGGTCTGACAGGGAACACCGGGGAG.